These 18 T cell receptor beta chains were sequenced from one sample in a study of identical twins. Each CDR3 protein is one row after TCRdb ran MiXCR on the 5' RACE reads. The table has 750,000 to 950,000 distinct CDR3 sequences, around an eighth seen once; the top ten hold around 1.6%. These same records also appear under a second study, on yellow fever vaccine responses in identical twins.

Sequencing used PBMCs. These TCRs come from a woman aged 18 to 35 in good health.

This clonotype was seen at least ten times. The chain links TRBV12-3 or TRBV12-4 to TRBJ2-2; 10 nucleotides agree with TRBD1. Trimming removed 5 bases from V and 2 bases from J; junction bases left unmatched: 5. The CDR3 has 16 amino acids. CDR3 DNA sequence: TGTGCCAGCAGTATCCTGACAGGGGGCAACACCGGGGAGCTGTTTTTT. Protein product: CASSILTGGNTGELFF.

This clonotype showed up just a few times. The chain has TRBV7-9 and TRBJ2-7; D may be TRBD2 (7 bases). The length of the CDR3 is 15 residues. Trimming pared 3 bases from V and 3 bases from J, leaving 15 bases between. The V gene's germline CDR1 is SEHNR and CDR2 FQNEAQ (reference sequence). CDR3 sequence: CASSFAGARSYEQYV. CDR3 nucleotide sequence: TGTGCCAGCAGCTTTGCGGGGGCGCGTAGCTACGAGCAGTACGTC.

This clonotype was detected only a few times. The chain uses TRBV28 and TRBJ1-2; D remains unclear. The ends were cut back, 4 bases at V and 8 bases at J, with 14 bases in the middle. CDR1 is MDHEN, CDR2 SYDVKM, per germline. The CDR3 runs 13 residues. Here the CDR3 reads CASSSRHTEGYTF. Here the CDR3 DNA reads TGTGCCAGCAGTTCAAGACATACCGAGGGCTACACCTTC.

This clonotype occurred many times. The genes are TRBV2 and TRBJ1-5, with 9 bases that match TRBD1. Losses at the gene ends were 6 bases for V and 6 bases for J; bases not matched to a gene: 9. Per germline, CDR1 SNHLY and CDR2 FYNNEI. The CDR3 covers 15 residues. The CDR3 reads CASRANRGQSQPQHF. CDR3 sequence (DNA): TGTGCCAGCAGAGCTAACAGGGGGCAGAGTCAGCCCCAGCATTTT.

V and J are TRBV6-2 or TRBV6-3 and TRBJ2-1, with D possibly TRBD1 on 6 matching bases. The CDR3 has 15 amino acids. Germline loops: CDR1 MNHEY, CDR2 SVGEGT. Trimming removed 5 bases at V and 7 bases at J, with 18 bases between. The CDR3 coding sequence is TGTGCCAGCAGTCCGACGCTCCCAGGGGCTAATGAGCAGTTCTTC. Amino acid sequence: CASSPTLPGANEQFF.

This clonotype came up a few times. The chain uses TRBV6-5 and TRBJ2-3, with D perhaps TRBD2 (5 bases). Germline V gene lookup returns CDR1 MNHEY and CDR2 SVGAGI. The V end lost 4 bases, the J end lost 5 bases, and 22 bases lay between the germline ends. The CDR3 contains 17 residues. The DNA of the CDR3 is TGTGCCAGCAGTTGGAACCTGCGGTCTAGTCGGGAAGATACGCAGTATTTT. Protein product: CASSWNLRSSREDTQYF.

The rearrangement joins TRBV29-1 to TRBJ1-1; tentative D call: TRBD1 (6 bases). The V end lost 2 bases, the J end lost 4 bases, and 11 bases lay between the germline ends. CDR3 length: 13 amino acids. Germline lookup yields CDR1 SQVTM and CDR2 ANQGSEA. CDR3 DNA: TGCAGCGTTGAATGGCAGGGGCTCACTGAAGCTTTCTTT. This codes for CSVEWQGLTEAFF. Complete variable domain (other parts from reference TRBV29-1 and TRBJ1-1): SAVISQKPSRDICQRGTSLTIQCQVDSQVTMMFWYRQQPGQSLTLIATANQGSEATYESGFVIDKFPISRPNLTFSTLTVSNMSPEDSSIYLCSVEWQGLTEAFFGQGTRLTVV.

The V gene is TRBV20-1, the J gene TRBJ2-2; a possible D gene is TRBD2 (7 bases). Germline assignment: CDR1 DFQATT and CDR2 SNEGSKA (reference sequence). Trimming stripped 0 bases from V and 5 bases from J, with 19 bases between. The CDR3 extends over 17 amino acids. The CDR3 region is CSARDGGPSGTTGELFF. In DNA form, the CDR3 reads TGCAGTGCTAGAGATGGGGGGCCTAGCGGAACTACCGGGGAGCTGTTTTTT.

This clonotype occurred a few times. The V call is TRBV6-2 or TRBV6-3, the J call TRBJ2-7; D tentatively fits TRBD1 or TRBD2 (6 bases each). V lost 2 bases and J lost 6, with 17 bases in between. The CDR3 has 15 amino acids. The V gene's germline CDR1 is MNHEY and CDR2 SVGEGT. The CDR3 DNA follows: TGTGCCAGCAGTTACCCGAGGGTCCCGGGGGCCGAGCAGTACTTC. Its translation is CASSYPRVPGAEQYF.

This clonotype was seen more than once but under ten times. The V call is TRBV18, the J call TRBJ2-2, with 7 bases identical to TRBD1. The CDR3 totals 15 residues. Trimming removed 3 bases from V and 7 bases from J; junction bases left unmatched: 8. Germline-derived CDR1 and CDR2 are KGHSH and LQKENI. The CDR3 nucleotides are TGTGCCAGCTCACCTTGGGACAGCGGAATCGGGGAGCTGTTTTTT. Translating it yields CASSPWDSGIGELFF. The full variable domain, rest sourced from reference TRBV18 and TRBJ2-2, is NAGVMQNPRHLVRRRGQEARLRCSPMKGHSHVYWYRQLPEEGLKFMVYLQKENIIDESGMPKERFSAEFPKEGPSILRIQQVVRGDSAAYFCASSPWDSGIGELFFGEGSRLTVL.

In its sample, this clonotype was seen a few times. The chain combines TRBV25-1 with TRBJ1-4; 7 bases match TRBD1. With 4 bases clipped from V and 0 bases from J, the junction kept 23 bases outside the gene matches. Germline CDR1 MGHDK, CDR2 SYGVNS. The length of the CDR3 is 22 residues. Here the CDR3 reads CASSVMAAYRGPSRATNEKLFF. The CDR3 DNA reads TGTGCCAGCAGTGTAATGGCAGCCTACAGGGGCCCAAGCCGTGCAACTAATGAAAAACTGTTTTTT.

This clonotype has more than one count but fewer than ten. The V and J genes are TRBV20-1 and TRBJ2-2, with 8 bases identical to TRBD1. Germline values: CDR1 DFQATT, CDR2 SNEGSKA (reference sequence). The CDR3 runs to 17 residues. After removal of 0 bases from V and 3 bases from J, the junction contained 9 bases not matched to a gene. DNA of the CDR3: TGCAGTGCTAGAGATCCATGGACAGGGCGGGACACCGGGGAGCTGTTTTTT. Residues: CSARDPWTGRDTGELFF.

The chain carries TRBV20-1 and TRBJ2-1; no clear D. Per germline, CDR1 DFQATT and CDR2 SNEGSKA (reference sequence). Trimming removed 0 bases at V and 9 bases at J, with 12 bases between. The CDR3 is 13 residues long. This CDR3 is CSARDNPTREQFF. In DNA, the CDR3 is TGCAGTGCTAGAGACAACCCGACACGTGAGCAGTTCTTC.

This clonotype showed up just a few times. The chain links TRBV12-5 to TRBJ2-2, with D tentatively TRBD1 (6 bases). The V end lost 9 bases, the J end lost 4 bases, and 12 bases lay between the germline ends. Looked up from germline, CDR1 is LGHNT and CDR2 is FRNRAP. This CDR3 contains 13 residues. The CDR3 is CASNRETTGELFF. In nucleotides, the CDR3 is TGTGCTAGCAACAGGGAGACCACCGGGGAGCTGTTTTTT.

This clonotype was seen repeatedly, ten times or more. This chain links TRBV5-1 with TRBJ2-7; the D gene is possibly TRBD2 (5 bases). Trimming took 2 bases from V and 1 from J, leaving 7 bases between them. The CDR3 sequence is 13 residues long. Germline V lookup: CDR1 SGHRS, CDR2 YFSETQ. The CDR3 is CASSLAASYEQYF. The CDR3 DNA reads TGCGCCAGCAGCTTAGCGGCATCCTACGAGCAGTACTTC.

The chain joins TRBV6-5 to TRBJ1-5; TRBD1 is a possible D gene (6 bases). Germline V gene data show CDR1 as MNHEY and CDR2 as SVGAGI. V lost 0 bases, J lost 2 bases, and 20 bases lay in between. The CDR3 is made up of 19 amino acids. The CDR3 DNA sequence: TGTGCCAGCAGTTACTCAGGGGGTAGGAGAAAAAAAGGCAATCAGCCCCAGCATTTT. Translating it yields CASSYSGGRRKKGNQPQHF.

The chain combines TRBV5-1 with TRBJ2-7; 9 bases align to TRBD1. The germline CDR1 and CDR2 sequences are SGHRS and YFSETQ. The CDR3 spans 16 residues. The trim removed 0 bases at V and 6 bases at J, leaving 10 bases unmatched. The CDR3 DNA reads TGCGCCAGCAGCTTGGCCGTCGGGACAGGGTTTTCCGAGCAGTACTTC. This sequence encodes CASSLAVGTGFSEQYF.

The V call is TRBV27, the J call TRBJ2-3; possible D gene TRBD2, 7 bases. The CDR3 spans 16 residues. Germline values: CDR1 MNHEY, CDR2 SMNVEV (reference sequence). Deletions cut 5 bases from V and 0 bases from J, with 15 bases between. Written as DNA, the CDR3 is TGTGCCAGCAGTCCGCTAGGGGGGGCTAGCACAGATACGCAGTATTTT. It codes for CASSPLGGASTDTQYF.